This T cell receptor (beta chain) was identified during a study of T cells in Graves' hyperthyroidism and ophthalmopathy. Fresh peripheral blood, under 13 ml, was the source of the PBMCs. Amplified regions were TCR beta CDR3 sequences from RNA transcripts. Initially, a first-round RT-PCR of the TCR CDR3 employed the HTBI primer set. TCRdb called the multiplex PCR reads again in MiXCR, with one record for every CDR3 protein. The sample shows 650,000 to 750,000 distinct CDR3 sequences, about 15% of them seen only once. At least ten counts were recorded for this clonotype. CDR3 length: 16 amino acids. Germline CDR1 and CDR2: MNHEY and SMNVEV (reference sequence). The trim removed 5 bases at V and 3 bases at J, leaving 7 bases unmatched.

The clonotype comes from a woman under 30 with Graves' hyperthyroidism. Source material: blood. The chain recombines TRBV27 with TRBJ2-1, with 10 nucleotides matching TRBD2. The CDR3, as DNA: TGTGCCAGCAGTCCCCGGGGACTAGCGCTCTACAATGAGCAGTTCTTC. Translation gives CASSPRGLALYNEQFF.